This entry concerns a single T cell receptor beta chain. This receptor's antigen is unknown. In total, approximately 610 healthy bone marrow donors made up the cohort. Cohort members were all nominally healthy when sampled, although unrecorded immune exposures were likely present. The donor tested CMV seronegative and was one of the 352 seronegative cohort members. Each donor provided a peripheral blood sample, and peripheral blood mononuclear cells were used for TCR beta sequencing. The Qiagen DNeasy Blood Extraction Kit was used to extract genomic DNA from the blood cell samples. This sample stems from a study of cytomegalovirus exposure and HLA in healthy donors (dated 2017 in TCRdb). In terms of the full investigation: An earlier analysis of around 600 of the donors reported approximately 300 Gb of sequence data and 120 million or so unique TCR beta sequences from some 180 million T cells. Because of strong linkage in the cohort, four to six DR-DQ haplotypes were treated as single units for association and clustering. All discovery cohort repertoires had been generated using a single sequencing platform. High-throughput TCR immunosequencing, statistical association of individual TCRs with disease status, and machine learning were combined to predict cytomegalovirus infection status. Among 398 genotyped donors of the cohort, an average of 235,054 unique TCR beta nucleotide sequences were sequenced per donor, about a sixth of them non-productive. A later genetic analysis took genome-wide SNP genotypes for about three fifths of the roughly 700 donors and used that subset as a discovery cohort. Rather than using new phenotypic data, the later analysis identified candidate immune exposures from TCR beta sequences and from how often those sequences occurred across donors. Alongside the repertoire data, information on donor age, sex, ethnicity and CMV serostatus was compiled. An early release that covered roughly 600 HLA-typed donors contained approximately 300 gigabases of sequencing data and tens of millions of unique TCR sequences. A later analysis re-analyzed previously published TCR beta repertoires from approximately 700 donors and added high-resolution HLA genotyping to study TCR occurrence patterns. Typing coverage varied by locus: about 620-630 donors for A, B, C, DRB1 and DQB1; 500 to 550 for DQA1; some 610 for DPA1; roughly 450 for DPB1. Besides the first cohort of hundreds of subjects, a separate validation cohort made up of over 100 different subjects was used. The study was designed to test whether signatures of past pathogen exposure could be identified by cataloging public T cell receptors. Class I and class II HLA loci were covered by the typing at four-digit resolution. Using immunosequencing, the study profiled T cell repertoires from 500 to 800 subjects and related those repertoires to cytomegalovirus serostatus. An earlier analysis of 500 to 650 of the donors applied high-throughput TCR beta sequencing to assess whether each TCR beta V gene segment acted as functional or pseudogenic. Of the 300 to 500 genotyped donors, 75% to 85% were placed in the genetic ancestry cluster associated with self-reported Caucasian donors.

The full study reports these points: Correlated functional status among segregating V segments might reflect linkage disequilibrium, but an unknown experimental factor could not be ruled out. Three of the identified cytomegalovirus-associated TCR beta chains were confirmed in vitro to be specific for cytomegalovirus antigens. In a later analysis, HLA-associated TCR beta chains showed more clonal expansion and lower generation probabilities than non-associated chains that were equally common. Only TCR beta chains were sequenced in this cohort, and the absence of alpha or paired-chain data limited detectable features. The authors suggested that the approach could potentially be extended to other disease states and immunological phenotypes. Strong co-occurrence of HLA alleles, especially DR and DQ, made assigning TCR associations to individual alleles difficult. Across donors, most TCR sequences were observed very rarely, whereas some public TCRs were present in many individuals. According to a later genetic analysis, donors in an Asian-associated ancestry cluster had fewer N-insertions in productive TCRs than the approximately 630-donor mean. In the study, approximately 160 TCR beta chains were listed as associated with cytomegalovirus. A further reported finding was that TCR beta sequences accurately predicted the HLA-A and HLA-B alleles for most subjects in the first cohort. Presence/absence analyses assumed roughly uniform sequencing depth across donors, an assumption that may not hold. In both the original and validation cohorts, the classifier was reported to diagnose cytomegalovirus status with high specificity and sensitivity. In a later analysis, TCR association rates were found to vary across HLA loci, with the most associated TCRs seen for DRB1 alleles and the fewest for HLA-C alleles. In a later analysis, most CMV-associated TCR beta chains were found to appear HLA-restricted, with HLA associations seemingly driven largely by CMV exposure. In a later analysis, 16,951 TCR beta sequences were associated with specific HLA alleles at a false discovery rate of 0.05. An earlier analysis of around 600 of the donors showed that most TCR beta V segments appeared in productive rearrangements either about 87% or about 30% of the time, which broadly matched IMGT annotations. A group of highly shared sequence variants was considered likely to be a technical artifact of the sequencing pipeline. In a later genetic analysis, a missense DCLRE1C variant was associated with V-gene and J-gene trimming of TCR beta chains, and the association was replicated in an independent cohort. Because HLA typing was unavailable for some donors at each locus, only the typed subset was used in association tests. According to a later analysis, parvovirus B19, influenza, CMV and Epstein-Barr virus appeared linked to several top co-occurrence clusters. The 87-base-pair reads could not distinguish some IMGT-functional V segments, including TRBV6-2 and TRBV6-3, so those segments were excluded. The only immune exposure information available for the cohort was CMV serostatus. Some 16 rarely observed V segments, including chromosome 9 orphons, were excluded from the earlier analysis of almost 600 of the donors because counts were too low.

Libraries were constructed by the immunoSEQ multiplex PCR assay. A mixture of 60 forward primers for TCR Vbeta segments and 13 reverse primers for TCR Jbeta segments was used in the multiplex PCR. The CDR3 region of rearranged TCR beta genes was amplified from genomic DNA by a multiplex PCR assay. On the Illumina HiSeq System, the amplified TCR beta libraries were sequenced as 87-base-pair reads. The original pipeline was this. In a later analysis, 77 million or so unique TCR beta chains were counted across the roughly 610 repertoires, and approximately 11 million of these chains were shared by at least two donors. To remove PCR and sequencing errors, raw reads were error-corrected and collapsed into unique sequences using a nearest-neighbor algorithm that merged closely related sequences. CDR3 sequences were aligned to IMGT reference sequences to assign V, D and J gene segments. For a sequence to be retained, a match of at least six nucleotides to both a V gene segment and a J gene segment was required. Rearrangements were classified as productive when the CDR3 lacked stop codons and remained in frame with V and J, and all other rearrangements were classified as non-productive. CDR3 was defined by IMGT convention, running from the second conserved V-encoded cysteine to the conserved J-encoded phenylalanine. In an earlier analysis of around 570 of the donors, sequences lacking an unambiguous match to a single V gene segment were excluded. In an earlier analysis of several hundred of the donors, V segments were called functional above 56.7% productive rearrangements and were called segregating when the between-donor standard deviation exceeded 5%. To diagnose cytomegalovirus status from the catalog of TCR beta chain sequences, a statistical classification framework was built. V and J gene assignment, in a later analysis, came from comparing TCR nucleotide sequences with IMGT/GENE-DB human TR gene sequences. In a later analysis, CDR3 sequences and most-parsimonious VDJ recombination scenarios were assigned using the TCRdist pipeline. In a later analysis, each TCR beta chain was defined by its CDR3 amino acid sequence together with its V-gene family, and reads without a unique V-gene family were excluded. As a way to deal with suspected cross-contamination and a sequencing artifact, a later analysis dropped under 600 nucleotide sequences that were highly shared and had low generation probability. In a later analysis, a clonal expansion index was calculated for each public chain from normalized within-repertoire ranks of inferred template counts. A later analysis computed generation probabilities with a VDJ recombination model fitted to out-of-frame rearrangements, and checked the results against IGoR. Hypergeometric tests were used in a later analysis to score TCR-TCR, TCR-HLA and TCR-CMV co-occurrence, with a repertoire-size bias correction applied to the TCR pairs. In a later analysis, false discovery rates were estimated by permuting HLA or CMV assignments 20 times. In a later analysis, co-occurring TCRs were grouped with DBSCAN, and TCRdist sequence similarity was added when clustering was performed within HLA-allele-positive subsets. For co-occurrence clustering, repertoires with fewer than 30,000 or more than 120,000 public chains were excluded, along with several repertoires with anomalous nucleotide sharing. The clones in this table, taken by TCRdb from immuneACCESS, are in-frame only. Not every clone is retained; where verified, under half of the shortfall comes from an unresolved V gene, and the cause of the rest is unknown. V and J calls plus clone size are reproduced from that table; the DNA served to infer D and trimming. For this sample, the table gives some 41,000 clones. Together, the top ten hold 6% to 6.5% of the sample.

The CDR1 and CDR2 encoded by the germline V gene are SGHRS and YFSETQ. Counted from cysteine to phenylalanine, this CDR3 has 13 amino acids. Only the CDR3 portion is preserved as DNA: 39 bases, with reading frame beginning at the first base. V and J are truncated by 3 bases and 6 bases respectively, leaving an intervening sequence of 13 bases. The sequenced material came from PBMCs. The chain employs TRBV5-1 and TRBJ2-7; the D gene is not confidently resolved. This receptor was obtained from a man in his thirties or forties in good health and CMV-seronegative. The base sequence is TGCGCCAGCAGCTCCGAGGTTTCAAGCGAGCAGTACTTC. It codes for CASSSEVSSEQYF. Supplemented by the reference TRBV5-1 and TRBJ2-7 proteins around the CDR3, the complete variable domain is KAGVTQTPRYLIKTRGQQVTLSCSPISGHRSVSWYQQTPGQGLQFLFEYFSETQRNKGNFPGRFSGRQFSNSRSEMNVSTLELGDSALYLCASSSEVSSEQYFGPGTRLTVT.